This T cell receptor beta chain was observed in a study of cytomegalovirus exposure and HLA in healthy donors. This clone was seen a single time. Its antigen is as yet unknown. Study findings and constraints: A later analysis showed that HLA-associated TCR beta chains had undergone more clonal expansion than equally common others. Reports state that TCR beta sequences accurately predicted most subjects' HLA-A and HLA-B alleles. Confirmation was obtained in vitro that a few CMV-associated chains are specific for CMV antigens.

This CDR3 is built from 16 residues. CDR1 and CDR2 (germline): SGDLS, YYNGEE. Trimming cost V 1 base and J 0 bases, with 11 bases left between them. PCR amplification relied on 60 Vbeta primers (plus 13 Jbeta primers). Data came from immunoSEQ multiplex PCR; TCRdb stores just in-frame clones and leaves some out. In the table there are approximately 200,000 clones, roughly 80% of which are singletons. Sequencing was done on a sample of PBMCs. This sequence originates from a boy aged 5-17 years in good health and CMV-seronegative. The chain has TRBV9 and TRBJ2-1; D is perhaps TRBD2 (5 bases). Here the CDR3 DNA reads TGTGCCAGCAGCGTAAGTCCGGGGAGCTCCTACAATGAGCAGTTCTTC. This encodes CASSVSPGSSYNEQFF.